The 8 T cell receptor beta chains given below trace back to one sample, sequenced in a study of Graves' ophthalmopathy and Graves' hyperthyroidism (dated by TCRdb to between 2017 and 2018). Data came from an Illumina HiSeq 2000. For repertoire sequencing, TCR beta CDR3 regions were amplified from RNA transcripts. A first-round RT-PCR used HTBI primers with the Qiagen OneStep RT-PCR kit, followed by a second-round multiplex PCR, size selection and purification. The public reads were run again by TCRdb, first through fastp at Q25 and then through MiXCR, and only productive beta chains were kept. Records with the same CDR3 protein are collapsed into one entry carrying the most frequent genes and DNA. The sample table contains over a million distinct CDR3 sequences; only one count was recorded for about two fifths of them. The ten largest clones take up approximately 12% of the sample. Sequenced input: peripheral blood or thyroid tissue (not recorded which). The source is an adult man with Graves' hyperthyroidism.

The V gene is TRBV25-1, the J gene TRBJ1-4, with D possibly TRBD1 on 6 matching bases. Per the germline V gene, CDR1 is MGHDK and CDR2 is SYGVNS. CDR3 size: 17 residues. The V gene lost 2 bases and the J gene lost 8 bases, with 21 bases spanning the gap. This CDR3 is CASSETPQEGGGEKLFF. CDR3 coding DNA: TGTGCCAGCAGTGAAACCCCCCAAGAGGGAGGGGGAGAAAAACTGTTTTTT.

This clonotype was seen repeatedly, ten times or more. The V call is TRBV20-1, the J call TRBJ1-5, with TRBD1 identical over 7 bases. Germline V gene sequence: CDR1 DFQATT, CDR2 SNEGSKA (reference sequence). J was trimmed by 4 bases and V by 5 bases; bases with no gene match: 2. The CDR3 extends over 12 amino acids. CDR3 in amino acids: CSAHRGNQPQHF. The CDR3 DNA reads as TGCAGTGCTCACAGGGGAAATCAGCCCCAGCATTTT.

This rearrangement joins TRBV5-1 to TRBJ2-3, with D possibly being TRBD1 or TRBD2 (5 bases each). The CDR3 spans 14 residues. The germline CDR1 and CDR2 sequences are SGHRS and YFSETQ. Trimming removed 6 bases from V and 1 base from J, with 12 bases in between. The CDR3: CASTGTGGTDTQYF. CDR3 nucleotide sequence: TGCGCCAGCACCGGGACCGGCGGCACAGATACGCAGTATTTT.

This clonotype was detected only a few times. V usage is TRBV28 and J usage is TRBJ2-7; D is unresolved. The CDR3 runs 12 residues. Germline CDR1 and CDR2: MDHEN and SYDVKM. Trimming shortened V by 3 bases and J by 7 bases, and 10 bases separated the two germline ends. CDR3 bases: TGTGCCAGCAGTTTGCAGACCCTGGAGCAGTACTTC. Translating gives CASSLQTLEQYF.

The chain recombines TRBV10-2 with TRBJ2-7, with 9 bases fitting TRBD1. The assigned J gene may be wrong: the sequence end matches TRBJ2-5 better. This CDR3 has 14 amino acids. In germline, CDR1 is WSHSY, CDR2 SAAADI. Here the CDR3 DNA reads TGCGCCAGCAGCCGGACAGGGGCCCAAGAGACCCAGTACTTC. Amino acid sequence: CASSRTGAQETQYF.

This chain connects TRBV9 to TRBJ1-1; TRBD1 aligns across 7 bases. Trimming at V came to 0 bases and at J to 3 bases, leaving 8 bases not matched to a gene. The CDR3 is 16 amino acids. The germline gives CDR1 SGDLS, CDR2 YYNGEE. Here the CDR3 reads CASSVGQGLGDTEAFF. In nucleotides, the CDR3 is TGTGCCAGCAGCGTAGGACAGGGCTTAGGTGACACTGAAGCTTTCTTT.

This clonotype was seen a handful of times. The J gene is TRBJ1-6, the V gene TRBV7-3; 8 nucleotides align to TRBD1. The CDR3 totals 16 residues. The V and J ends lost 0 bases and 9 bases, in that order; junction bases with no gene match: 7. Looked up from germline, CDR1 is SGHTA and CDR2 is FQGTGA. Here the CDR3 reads CASSLTAGGRGSPLHF. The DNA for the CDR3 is TGTGCCAGCAGCTTAACCGCAGGGGGCAGAGGTTCACCCCTCCACTTT.

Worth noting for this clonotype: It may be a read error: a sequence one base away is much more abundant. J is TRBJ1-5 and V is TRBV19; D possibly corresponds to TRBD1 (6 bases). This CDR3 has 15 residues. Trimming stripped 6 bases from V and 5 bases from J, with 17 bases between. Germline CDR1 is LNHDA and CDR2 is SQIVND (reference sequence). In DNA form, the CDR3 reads TGTGCCAGTAGCCAGGGATCCTCAGGGGATCAGCCCCAGCATTTT. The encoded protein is CASSQGSSGDQPQHF.